This T cell receptor (beta chain) came from a study of CDR3 diversity in severe acne. Each CDR3 protein gets one entry after TCRdb re-called the PCR reads with MiXCR. Of approximately 90,000 distinct CDR3 sequences detected, around 47% appear once; the ten largest clones hold approximately 10%. The CDR3 contains 15 residues. Germline loops: CDR1 SGDLS, CDR2 YYNGEE. Deletions cut 0 bases from V and 4 bases from J, with 14 bases between. This clonotype was obtained from a male donor with severe acne vulgaris. The V and J genes are TRBV9 and TRBJ2-7; D is ambiguous. Input material: blood. CDR3 in amino acids: CASSVDTSTPYEQYF. In DNA, the CDR3 is TGTGCCAGCAGCGTAGACACCTCAACCCCTTACGAGCAGTACTTC.